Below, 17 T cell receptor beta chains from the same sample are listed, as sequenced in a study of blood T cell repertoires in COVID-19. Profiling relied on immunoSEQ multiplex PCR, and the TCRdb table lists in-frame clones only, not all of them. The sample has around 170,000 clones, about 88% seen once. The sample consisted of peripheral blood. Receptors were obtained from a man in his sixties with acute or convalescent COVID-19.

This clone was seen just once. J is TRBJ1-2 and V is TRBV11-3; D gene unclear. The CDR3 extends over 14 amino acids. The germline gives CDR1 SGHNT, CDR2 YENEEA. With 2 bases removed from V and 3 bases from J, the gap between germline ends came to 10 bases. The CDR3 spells CASSLIFPDYGYTF. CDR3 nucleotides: TGTGCCAGCAGCTTAATTTTTCCAGACTATGGCTACACCTTC.

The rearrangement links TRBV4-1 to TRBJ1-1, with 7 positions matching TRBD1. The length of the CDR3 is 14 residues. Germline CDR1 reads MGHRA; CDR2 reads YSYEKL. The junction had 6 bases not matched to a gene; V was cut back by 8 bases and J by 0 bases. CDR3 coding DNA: TGCGCCAGCGCTGTCGACAGGGTGAACACTGAAGCTTTCTTT. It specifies CASAVDRVNTEAFF.

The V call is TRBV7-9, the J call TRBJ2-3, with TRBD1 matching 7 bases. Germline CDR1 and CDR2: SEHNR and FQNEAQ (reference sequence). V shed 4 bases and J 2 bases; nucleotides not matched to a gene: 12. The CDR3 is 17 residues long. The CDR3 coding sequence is TGTGCCAGCAGCTCCGGGTACGCCGGGACAGACACAGATACGCAGTATTTT. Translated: CASSSGYAGTDTDTQYF.

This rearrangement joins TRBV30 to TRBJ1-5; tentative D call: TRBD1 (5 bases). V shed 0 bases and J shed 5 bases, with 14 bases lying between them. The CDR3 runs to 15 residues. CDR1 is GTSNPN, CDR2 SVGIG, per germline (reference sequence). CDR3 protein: CAWSVLVGEDQPQHF. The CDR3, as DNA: TGTGCCTGGAGTGTACTGGTAGGGGAGGATCAGCCCCAGCATTTT.

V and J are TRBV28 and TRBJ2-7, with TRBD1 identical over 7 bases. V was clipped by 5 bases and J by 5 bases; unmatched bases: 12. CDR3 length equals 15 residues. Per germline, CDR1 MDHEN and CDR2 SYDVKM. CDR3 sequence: CASSPALTGIDEQYF. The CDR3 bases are TGTGCCAGCAGTCCCGCCTTGACAGGGATCGACGAGCAGTACTTC. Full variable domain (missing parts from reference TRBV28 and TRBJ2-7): DVKVTQSSRYLVKRTGEKVFLECVQDMDHENMFWYRQDPGLGLRLIYFSYDVKMKEKGDIPEGYSVSREKKERFSLILESASTNQTSMYLCASSPALTGIDEQYFGPGTRLTVT.

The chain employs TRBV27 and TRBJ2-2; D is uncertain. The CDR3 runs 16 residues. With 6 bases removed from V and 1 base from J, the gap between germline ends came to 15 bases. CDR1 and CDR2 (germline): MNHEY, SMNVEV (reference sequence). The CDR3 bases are TGTGCCAGCAGGACGAAACTACAAGTGAACACCGGGGAGCTGTTTTTT. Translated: CASRTKLQVNTGELFF.

CDR3 protein: CAISRTSTDTQYF. DNA of the CDR3: TGTGCCATCAGTCGGACTAGCACAGATACGCAGTATTTT. The gene calls are TRBV10-3 and TRBJ2-3, with D possibly TRBD2 on 5 matching bases. Per germline, CDR1 ENHRY and CDR2 SYGVKD. Trimming pared 5 bases from V and 0 bases from J, leaving 6 bases between. The CDR3 spans 13 residues.

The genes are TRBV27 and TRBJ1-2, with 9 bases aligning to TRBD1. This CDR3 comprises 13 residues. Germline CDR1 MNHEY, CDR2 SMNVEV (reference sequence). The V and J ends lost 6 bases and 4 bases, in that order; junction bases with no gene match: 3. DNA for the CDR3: TGTGCCAGCAGAACAGGGGGCCTCTATGGCTACACCTTC. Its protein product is CASRTGGLYGYTF.

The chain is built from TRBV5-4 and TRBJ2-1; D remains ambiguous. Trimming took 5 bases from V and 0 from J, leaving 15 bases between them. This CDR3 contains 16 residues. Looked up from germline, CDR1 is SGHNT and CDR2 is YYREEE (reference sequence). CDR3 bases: TGTGCCAGCAGAGAGGCTCTGCAAGGCTCCTACAATGAGCAGTTCTTC. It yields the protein CASREALQGSYNEQFF.

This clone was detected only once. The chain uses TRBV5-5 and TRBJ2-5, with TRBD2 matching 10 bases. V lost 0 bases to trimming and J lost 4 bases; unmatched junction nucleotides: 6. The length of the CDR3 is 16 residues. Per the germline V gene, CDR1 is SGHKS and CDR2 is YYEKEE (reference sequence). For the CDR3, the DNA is TGTGCCAGCAGCTTGGGAATAGCGGGGGGCGGAGAGACCCAGTACTTC. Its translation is CASSLGIAGGGETQYF.

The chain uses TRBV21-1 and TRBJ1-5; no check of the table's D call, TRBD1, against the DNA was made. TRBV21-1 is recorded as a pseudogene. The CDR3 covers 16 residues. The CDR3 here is CASSNGDRTSNQPQHF. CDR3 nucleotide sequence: TGTGCCAGCAGCAACGGCGACAGAACGAGCAATCAGCCCCAGCATTTT.

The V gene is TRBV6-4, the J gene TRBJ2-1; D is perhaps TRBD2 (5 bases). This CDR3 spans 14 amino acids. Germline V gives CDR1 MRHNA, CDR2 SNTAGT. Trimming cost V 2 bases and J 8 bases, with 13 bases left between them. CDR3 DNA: TGTGCCAGCAGTGACGGGCTAGCCTCGGATGAGCAGTTCTTC. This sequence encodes CASSDGLASDEQFF.

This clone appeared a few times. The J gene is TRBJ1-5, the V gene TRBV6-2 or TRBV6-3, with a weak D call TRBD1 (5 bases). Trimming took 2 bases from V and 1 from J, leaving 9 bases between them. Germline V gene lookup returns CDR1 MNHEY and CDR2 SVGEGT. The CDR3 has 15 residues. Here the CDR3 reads CASSYLDRSNQPQHF. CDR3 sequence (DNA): TGTGCCAGCAGTTACCTCGACAGAAGCAATCAGCCCCAGCATTTT.

CDR3 DNA sequence: TGTGCCAGTAGTATAATCGAAGGGAGGGGATACGAGCAGTACTTC. Protein: CASSIIEGRGYEQYF. The rearrangement joins TRBV19 to TRBJ2-7; 7 bases map to TRBD2. Germline-derived CDR1 and CDR2 are LNHDA and SQIVND (reference sequence). This CDR3 is built from 15 residues. J lost 4 bases, V lost 2 bases, and 8 bases had no gene match.

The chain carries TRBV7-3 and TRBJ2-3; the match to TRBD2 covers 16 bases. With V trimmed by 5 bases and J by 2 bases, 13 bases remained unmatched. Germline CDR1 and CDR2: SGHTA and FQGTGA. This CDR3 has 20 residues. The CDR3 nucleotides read TGTGCCAGCAGCCCCCAGCCCACCGGGACTAGCGGGGGGGCCACAGATACGCAGTATTTT. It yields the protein CASSPQPTGTSGGATDTQYF. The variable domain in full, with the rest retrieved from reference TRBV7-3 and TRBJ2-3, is GAGVSQTPSNKVTEKGKYVELRCDPISGHTALYWYRQSLGQGPEFLIYFQGTGAADDSGLPNDRFFAVRPEGSVSTLKIQRTERGDSAVYLCASSPQPTGTSGGATDTQYFGPGTRLTVL.

CDR3 sequence reads: CASSQVTGMGETQYF. The DNA of the CDR3 is TGCGCCAGCAGCCAAGTAACAGGGATGGGAGAGACCCAGTACTTC. V gene TRBV4-1 combines with J gene TRBJ2-5, with D possibly being TRBD1 (6 bases). Deletions cut 1 base from V and 4 bases from J, with 13 bases between. The germline CDR1 and CDR2 sequences are MGHRA and YSYEKL. This CDR3 spans 15 amino acids.

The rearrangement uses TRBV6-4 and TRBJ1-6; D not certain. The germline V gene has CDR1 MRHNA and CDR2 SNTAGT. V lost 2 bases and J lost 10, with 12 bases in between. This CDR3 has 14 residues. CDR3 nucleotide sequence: TGTGCCAGCAGTGACGATAGGAGAGGGTCACCCCTCCACTTT. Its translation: CASSDDRRGSPLHF.